This T cell receptor beta chain emerged from a study of monozygotic twins with cystic fibrosis listed by TCRdb under 2021. Notes on the research overall: Barcoded libraries were made from roughly 2.8 micrograms of fragmented DNA using approximately 15 PCR cycles. Twins were ranked among 980 or so cohort participants for weight-for-height and FEVPerc (FEV1 disease centile) at the day of blood sampling. Made up mostly of children and adolescents, the cohort included ten female and six male twin pairs ranging in age from roughly 2.0 to 36.4 years, with a median of roughly 9 years. The study compared TCR beta repertoires within and between 16 monozygotic twin pairs with cystic fibrosis to assess genetic influence on V and J gene usage. Data for three of the twin pairs had been reported previously in another context.

Following the manufacturer's instructions, TCR beta CDR3 regions were amplified by multiplex PCR with the immunoSEQ immune profiling system. An Illumina NextSeq system was used for sequencing. Regarding the original processing steps: Sequence data were processed on the immunoSEQ Analyzer platform, and clonality was calculated as the square root of Simpson's index of productive rearrangements. Similarity in V and J usage was measured by Jensen-Shannon distance, and OLGA was used to compute CDR3 generation probabilities. Shared CDR3 sequences were searched in the immuneACCESS database (August 2020) and in VDJdb (December 2020). TCRdb took this table from immuneACCESS and kept in-frame rearrangements with V and J called. Such tables lack part of the clones; where checked against another copy, unresolved V genes explain under half of the gap, and the rest is unexplained. D and trimming come from the DNA, and the V and J calls and clone size come from that table. This sample lists roughly 14,000 clones; 85% to 95% were detected once. In total, the top ten clones hold around 9% of the sample.

The twin pairs came from the European Cystic Fibrosis Twin and Sibling Study Cohort, a cohort that recruited patients from about 160 CF clinics across 14 European countries. Zygosity and CFTR genotype were verified in-house, and zygosity was tested by multiplex PCR of nine short tandem repeat loci. Each twin gave a peripheral blood sample, and clinical parameters were documented on that same day of blood sampling. Genomic DNA was isolated from peripheral blood cells with phenol/chloroform and kept in TE buffer at 4 degrees C. A note on this clone: Its antigen is still unknown. No base qualities exist here, and no much larger clone lies one base off it.

Paper-wide results and their limitations: V gene usage was most similar to the co-twin in 13 of 16 pairs, and J usage was most similar to the co-twin in 8 of 16 pairs, which suggests genetic constraints. Simpson clonality was generally low (median around 0.0095), suggesting a naive-dominated repertoire, with higher clonality in the most severely affected patients. Sharing of nucleotide-identical clonotypes was significantly greater within monozygotic CF twin pairs than between unrelated CF individuals (P = 0.000026, Mann-Whitney). Only a small cohort was studied, and no association of shared CDR3 numbers with age, concordance or disease severity was found.

After removal of 5 bases from V and 8 bases from J, the junction retains 10 bases not matched to a gene. The CDR3 contains 15 residues, cysteine and phenylalanine counted. The CDR3 DNA has 45 bases and is translated from base 1. CDR1 and CDR2, per the germline V gene, are MNHEY and SVGAGI. Recombination joined TRBV6-5 with TRBJ1-4; 8 bases in the junction line up with TRBD1. Input material: blood. The TCR sequence derives from a girl aged 2 to 9 with cystic fibrosis. The encoded CDR3 is CASSPWTGKEEKLFF. The DNA sequence is given as TGTGCCAGCAGTCCCTGGACAGGGAAGGAAGAAAAACTGTTTTTT.